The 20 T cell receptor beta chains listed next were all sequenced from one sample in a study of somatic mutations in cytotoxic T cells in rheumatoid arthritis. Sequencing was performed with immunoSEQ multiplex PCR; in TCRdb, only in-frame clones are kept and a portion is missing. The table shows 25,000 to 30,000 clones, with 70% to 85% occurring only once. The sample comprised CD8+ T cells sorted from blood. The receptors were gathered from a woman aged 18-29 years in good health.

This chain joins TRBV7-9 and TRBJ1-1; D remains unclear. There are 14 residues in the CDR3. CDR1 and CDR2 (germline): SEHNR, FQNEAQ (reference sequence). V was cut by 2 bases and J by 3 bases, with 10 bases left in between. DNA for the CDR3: TGTGCCAGCAGCTTAAAAGGCAGCTACACTGAAGCTTTCTTT. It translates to CASSLKGSYTEAFF.

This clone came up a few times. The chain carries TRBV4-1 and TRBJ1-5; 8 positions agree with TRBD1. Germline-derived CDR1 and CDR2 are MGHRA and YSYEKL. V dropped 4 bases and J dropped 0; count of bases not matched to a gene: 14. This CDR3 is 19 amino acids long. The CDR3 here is CASSLQPGQAPYSNQPQHF. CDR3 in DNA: TGCGCCAGCAGCCTACAACCGGGACAGGCGCCTTATAGCAATCAGCCCCAGCATTTT.

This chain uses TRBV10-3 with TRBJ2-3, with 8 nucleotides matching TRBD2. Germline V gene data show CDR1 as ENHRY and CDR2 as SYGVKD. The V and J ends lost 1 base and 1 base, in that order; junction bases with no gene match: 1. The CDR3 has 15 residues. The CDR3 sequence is CAISEWREGTDTQYF. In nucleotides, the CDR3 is TGTGCCATCAGTGAGTGGCGGGAGGGCACAGATACGCAGTATTTT.

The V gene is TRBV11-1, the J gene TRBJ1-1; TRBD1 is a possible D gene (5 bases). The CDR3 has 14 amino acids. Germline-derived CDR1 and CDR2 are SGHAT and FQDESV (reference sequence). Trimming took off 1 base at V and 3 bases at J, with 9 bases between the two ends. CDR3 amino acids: CASSLGGTYTEAFF. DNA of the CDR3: TGTGCCAGCAGCTTAGGAGGGACCTACACTGAAGCTTTCTTT.

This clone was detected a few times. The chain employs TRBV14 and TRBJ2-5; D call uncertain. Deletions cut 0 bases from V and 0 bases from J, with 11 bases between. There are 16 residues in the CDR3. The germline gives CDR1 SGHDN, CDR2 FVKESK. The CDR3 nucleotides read TGTGCCAGCAGCCAAGATCTGGCCAGAGACCAAGAGACCCAGTACTTC. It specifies CASSQDLARDQETQYF. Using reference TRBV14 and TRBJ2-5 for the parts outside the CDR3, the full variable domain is EAGVTQFPSHSVIEKGQTVTLRCDPISGHDNLYWYRRVMGKEIKFLLHFVKESKQDESGMPNNRFLAERTGGTYSTLKVQPAELEDSGVYFCASSQDLARDQETQYFGPGTRLLVL.

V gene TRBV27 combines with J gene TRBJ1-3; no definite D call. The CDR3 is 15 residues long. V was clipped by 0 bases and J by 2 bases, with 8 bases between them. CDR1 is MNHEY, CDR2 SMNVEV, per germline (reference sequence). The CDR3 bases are TGTGCCAGCAGTTTATCAGGCAATACTGGAAACACCATATATTTT. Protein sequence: CASSLSGNTGNTIYF.

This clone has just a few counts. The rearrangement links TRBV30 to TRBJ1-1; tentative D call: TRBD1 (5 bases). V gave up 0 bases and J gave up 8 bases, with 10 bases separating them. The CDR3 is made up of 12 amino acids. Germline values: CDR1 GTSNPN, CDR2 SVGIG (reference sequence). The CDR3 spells CAWSVSGAEAFF. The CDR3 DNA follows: TGTGCCTGGAGTGTTTCCGGGGCCGAAGCTTTCTTT.

CDR3 amino acids: CASSWSGGSNEQFF. CDR3 coding DNA: TGTGCCAGCAGCTGGAGCGGGGGGAGCAATGAGCAGTTCTTC. The gene calls are TRBV5-4 and TRBJ2-1, with 9 bases matching TRBD2. The V gene end was trimmed by 3 bases and the J gene end by 6 bases; junction bases not matched to a gene: 4. Germline CDR1 SGHNT, CDR2 YYREEE (reference sequence). The CDR3 runs to 14 residues.

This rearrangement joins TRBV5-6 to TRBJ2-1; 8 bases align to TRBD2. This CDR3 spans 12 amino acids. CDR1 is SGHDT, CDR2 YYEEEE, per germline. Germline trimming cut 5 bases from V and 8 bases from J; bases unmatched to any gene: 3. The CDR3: CASSREGDEQFF. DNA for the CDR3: TGTGCCAGCAGTCGGGAGGGAGATGAGCAGTTCTTC.

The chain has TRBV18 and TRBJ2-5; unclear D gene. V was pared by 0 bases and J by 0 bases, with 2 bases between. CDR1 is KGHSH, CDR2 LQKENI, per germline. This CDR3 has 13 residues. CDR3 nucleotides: TGTGCCAGCTCACCACCGTACCAAGAGACCCAGTACTTC. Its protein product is CASSPPYQETQYF.

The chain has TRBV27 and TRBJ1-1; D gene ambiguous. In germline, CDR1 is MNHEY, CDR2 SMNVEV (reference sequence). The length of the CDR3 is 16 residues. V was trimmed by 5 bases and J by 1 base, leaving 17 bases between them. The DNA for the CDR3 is TGTGCCAGCAGTCCTACGAGGCGGGATGAGAACACTGAAGCTTTCTTT. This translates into CASSPTRRDENTEAFF.

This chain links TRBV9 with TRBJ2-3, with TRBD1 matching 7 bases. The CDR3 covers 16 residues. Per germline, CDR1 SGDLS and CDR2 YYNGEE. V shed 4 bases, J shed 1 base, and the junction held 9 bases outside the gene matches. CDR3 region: CASSPRGGEGTDTQYF. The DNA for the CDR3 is TGTGCCAGCAGCCCGCGAGGGGGCGAAGGCACAGATACGCAGTATTTT.

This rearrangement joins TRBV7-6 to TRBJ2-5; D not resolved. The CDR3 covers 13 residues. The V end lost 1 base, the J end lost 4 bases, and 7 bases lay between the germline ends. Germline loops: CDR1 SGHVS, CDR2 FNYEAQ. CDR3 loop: CASSLVVRETQYF. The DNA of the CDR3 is TGTGCCAGCAGCTTAGTTGTCCGAGAGACCCAGTACTTC. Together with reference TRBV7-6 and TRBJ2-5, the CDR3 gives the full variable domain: GAGVSQSPRYKVTKRGQDVALRCDPISGHVSLYWYRQALGQGPEFLTYFNYEAQQDKSGLPNDRFSAERPEGSISTLTIQRTEQRDSAMYRCASSLVVRETQYFGPGTRLLVL.

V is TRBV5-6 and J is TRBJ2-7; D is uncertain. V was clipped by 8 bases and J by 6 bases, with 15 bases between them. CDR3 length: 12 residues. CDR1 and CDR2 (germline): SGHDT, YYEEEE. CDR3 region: CASSLGDREQYF. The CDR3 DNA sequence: TGTGCCAGTAGCCTTGGCGATCGCGAGCAGTACTTC.

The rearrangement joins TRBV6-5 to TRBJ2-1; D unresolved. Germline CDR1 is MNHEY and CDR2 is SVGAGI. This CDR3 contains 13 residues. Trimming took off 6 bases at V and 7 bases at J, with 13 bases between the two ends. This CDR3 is CASRYTRFNEQFF. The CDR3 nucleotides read TGTGCCAGCAGATATACACGATTTAATGAGCAGTTCTTC.

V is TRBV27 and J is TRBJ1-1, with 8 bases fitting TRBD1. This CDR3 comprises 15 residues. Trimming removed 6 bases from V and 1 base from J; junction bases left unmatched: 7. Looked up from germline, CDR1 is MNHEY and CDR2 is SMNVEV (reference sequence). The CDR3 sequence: CASSERTGTNTEAFF. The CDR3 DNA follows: TGTGCCAGCAGCGAGAGGACAGGGACGAACACTGAAGCTTTCTTT.

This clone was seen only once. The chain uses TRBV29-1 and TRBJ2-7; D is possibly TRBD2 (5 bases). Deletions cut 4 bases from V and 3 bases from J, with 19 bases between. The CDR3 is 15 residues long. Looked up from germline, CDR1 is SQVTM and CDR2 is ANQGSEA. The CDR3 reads CSVVSSGVRNYEQYF. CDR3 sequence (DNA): TGCAGCGTTGTTTCCTCCGGGGTTAGGAACTACGAGCAGTACTTC.

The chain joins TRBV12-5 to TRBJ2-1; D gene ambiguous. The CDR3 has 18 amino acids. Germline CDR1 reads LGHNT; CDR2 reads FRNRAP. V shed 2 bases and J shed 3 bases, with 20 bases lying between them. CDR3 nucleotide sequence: TGTGCTAGTGGTTTGCCGCCGGGCCGCTGGGGTCTCTACAATGAGCAGTTCTTC. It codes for CASGLPPGRWGLYNEQFF.

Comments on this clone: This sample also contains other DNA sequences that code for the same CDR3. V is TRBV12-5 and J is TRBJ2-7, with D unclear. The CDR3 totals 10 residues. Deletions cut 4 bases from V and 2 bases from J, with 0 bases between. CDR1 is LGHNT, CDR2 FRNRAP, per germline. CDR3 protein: CASGSYEQYF. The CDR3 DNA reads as TGTGCTAGTGGTTCCTACGAGCAGTACTTC. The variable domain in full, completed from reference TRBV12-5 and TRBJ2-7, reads DARVTQTPRHKVTEMGQEVTMRCQPILGHNTVFWYRQTMMQGLELLAYFRNRAPLDDSGMPKDRFSAEMPDATLATLKIQPSEPRDSAVYFCASGSYEQYFGPGTRLTVT.

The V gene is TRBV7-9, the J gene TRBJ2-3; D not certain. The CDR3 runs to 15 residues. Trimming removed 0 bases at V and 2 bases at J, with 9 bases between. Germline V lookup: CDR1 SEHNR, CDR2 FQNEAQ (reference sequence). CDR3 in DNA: TGTGCCAGCAGCTTAGCGGAAGGCCCCACAGATACGCAGTATTTT. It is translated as CASSLAEGPTDTQYF.